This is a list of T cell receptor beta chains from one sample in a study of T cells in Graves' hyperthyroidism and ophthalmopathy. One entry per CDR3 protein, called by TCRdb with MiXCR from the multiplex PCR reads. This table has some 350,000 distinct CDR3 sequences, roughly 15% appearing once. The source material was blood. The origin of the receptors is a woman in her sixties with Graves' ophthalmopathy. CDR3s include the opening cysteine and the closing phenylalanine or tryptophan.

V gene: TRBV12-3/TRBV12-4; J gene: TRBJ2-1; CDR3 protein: CASLPVGFNEQFF
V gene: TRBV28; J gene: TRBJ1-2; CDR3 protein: CASAGTTNYGYTF
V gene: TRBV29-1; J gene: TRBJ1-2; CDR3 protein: CSVDSQDYGYTF
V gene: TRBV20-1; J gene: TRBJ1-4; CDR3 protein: CSAIWANEKLFF
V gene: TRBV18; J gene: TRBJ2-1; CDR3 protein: CASSPNLESEQFF
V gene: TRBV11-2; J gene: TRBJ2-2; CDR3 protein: CASGQEANTGELFF
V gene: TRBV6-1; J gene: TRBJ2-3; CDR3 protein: CASRPTSGSYTDTQYF
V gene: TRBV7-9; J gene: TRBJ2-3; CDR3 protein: CASSTSGGPDTQYF
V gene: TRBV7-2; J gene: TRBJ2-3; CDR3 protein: CASSLKGLAVTDTQYF
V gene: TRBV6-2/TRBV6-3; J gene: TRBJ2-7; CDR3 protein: CASSYPATGAEDEQYF
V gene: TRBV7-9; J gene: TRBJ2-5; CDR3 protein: CASSLGQGVGETQYF
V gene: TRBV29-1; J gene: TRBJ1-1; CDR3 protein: CSALETEAFF
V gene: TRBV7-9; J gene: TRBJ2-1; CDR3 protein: CASSLVASGRANEQFF
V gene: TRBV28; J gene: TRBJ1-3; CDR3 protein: CASVGPSPNTIYF
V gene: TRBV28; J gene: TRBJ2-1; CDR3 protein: CASRHQGRAGGNEQFF
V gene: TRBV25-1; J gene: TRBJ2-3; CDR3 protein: CASSLSALSTDTQYF
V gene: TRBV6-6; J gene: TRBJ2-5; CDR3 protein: CASSYSGQKQETQYF
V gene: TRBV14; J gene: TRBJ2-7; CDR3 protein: CASSPGLSGSYEQYF
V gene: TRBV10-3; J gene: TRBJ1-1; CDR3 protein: CAISGGRRGSYTEAFF
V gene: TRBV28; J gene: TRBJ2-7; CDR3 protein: CASTTGASYEQYF
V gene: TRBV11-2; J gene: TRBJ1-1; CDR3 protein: CASSARGQGGTEAFF
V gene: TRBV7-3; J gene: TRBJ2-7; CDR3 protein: CASSLSPMVGEQYF
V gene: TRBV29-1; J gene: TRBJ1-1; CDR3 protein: CSASGEGQAFF
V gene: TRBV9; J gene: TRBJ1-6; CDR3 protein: CASSPLPDSPLHF
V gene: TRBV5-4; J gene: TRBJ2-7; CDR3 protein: CASSLAGRLSYEQYF
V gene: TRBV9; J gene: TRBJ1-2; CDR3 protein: CASSTGTGAGYGYTF
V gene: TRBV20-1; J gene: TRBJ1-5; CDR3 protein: CSARSGAANQPQHF
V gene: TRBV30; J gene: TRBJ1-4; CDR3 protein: CAWRVQGTVNEKLFF
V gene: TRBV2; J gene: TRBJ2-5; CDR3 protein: CASSVETQYF
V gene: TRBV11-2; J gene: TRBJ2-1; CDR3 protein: CASSLLAGSTEQFF
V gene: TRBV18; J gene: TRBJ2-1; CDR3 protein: CASSPPSGSYNEQFF
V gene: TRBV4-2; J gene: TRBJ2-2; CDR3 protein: CASSQPPEAGELFF
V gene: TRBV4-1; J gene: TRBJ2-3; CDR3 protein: CASSQDGGGRDTQYF
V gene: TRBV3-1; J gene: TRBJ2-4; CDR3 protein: CASSRGSGEGIQYF
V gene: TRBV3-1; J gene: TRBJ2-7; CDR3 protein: CASSLSGLAGGEQYF
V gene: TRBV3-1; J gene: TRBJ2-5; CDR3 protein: CASSQDTSGGTQYF
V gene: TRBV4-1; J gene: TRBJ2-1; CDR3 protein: CASSQDRASGINEQFF